What follows are 5 T cell receptor beta chains derived from one specimen sequenced in a study of cytotoxic CD8 clonotypes in ibrutinib-treated CLL. Data came from immunoSEQ multiplex PCR; TCRdb stores just in-frame clones and leaves some out. In the table there are 150,000 to 200,000 clones, about 84% of which are singletons. This specimen consisted of PBMCs, obtained after 24 months of ibrutinib treatment. These receptors were taken from a human donor with chronic lymphocytic leukemia.

This chain uses TRBV7-2 with TRBJ2-2, with no clear D. V was shortened by 6 bases and J by 1 base, with 9 bases between the two germline ends. The CDR3 contains 14 residues. From germline, CDR1 is SGHTA and CDR2 FQGNSA. CDR3 in amino acids: CASSGPLNTGELFF. For the CDR3, the DNA is TGTGCCAGCAGTGGACCGCTGAACACCGGGGAGCTGTTTTTT.

The sample holds a few counts of this clone. The chain recombines TRBV7-3 with TRBJ2-6; 7 bases map to TRBD1. The junction had 1 base not matched to a gene; V was cut back by 5 bases and J by 0 bases. Germline lookup yields CDR1 SGHTA and CDR2 FQGTGA. There are 15 residues in the CDR3. The CDR3 bases are TGTGCCAGCAGCCGGGACAGCTCTGGGGCCAACGTCCTGACTTTC. It is translated as CASSRDSSGANVLTF.

CDR3: CASKGNGRGEQYF. The DNA for the CDR3 is TGTGCCAGTAAAGGCAACGGGAGAGGCGAGCAGTACTTC. The rearrangement uses TRBV19 and TRBJ2-7, with D perhaps TRBD2 (6 bases). This CDR3 spans 13 amino acids. Trimming took 7 bases from V and 6 from J, leaving 16 bases between them. The germline CDR1 and CDR2 sequences are LNHDA and SQIVND (reference sequence).

This rearrangement joins TRBV6-5 to TRBJ2-2; possible D gene TRBD1, 5 bases. The CDR3 is 15 residues long. From germline, CDR1 is MNHEY and CDR2 SVGAGI. V was pared by 0 bases and J by 2 bases, with 7 bases between. The CDR3 nucleotides read TGTGCCAGCAGTTACTCTCAGGGAAACACCGGGGAGCTGTTTTTT. Its translation: CASSYSQGNTGELFF.

The V and J genes are TRBV2 and TRBJ2-1, with a weak D call TRBD1 (5 bases). The CDR3 runs to 15 residues. CDR1 SNHLY and CDR2 FYNNEI come from the germline V gene. V gave up 1 base and J gave up 0 bases, with 7 bases separating them. The CDR3 region has the DNA TGTGCCAGCAGTGAAGACAGGAGCTCCTACAATGAGCAGTTCTTC. Its protein product is CASSEDRSSYNEQFF. Supplemented by reference TRBV2 and TRBJ2-1, the full variable domain reads EPEVTQTPSHQVTQMGQEVILRCVPISNHLYFYWYRQILGQKVEFLVSFYNNEISEKSEIFDDQFSVERPDGSNFTLKIRSTKLEDSAMYFCASSEDRSSYNEQFFGPGTRLTVL.